The 31 T cell receptor beta chains listed next were all sequenced from one sample in a study of Ad26.COV2.S vaccination and SARS-CoV-2 variants. This table comes from immunoSEQ multiplex PCR, and its TCRdb copy is limited to in-frame clones, with some not included. Of some 500,000 clones listed, 85% to 90% are singletons. Documented treatment: roughly 20 received Ad26.COV2.S at low or high dose, single or two shots; 5 received placebo; per-sample allocation not given. Repertoires come from day 63 after the first vaccine or placebo injection. The sample consisted of peripheral blood, taken in a trial of Ad26.COV2.S vaccine versus placebo. These receptor sequences come from a person between 18 and 65 years old who received the Ad26.COV2.S COVID-19 vaccine or a placebo.

The rearrangement uses TRBV19 and TRBJ1-2; D is ambiguous. The V end was cut by 5 bases, the J end by 4 bases, with 8 bases between. Per germline, CDR1 LNHDA and CDR2 SQIVND (reference sequence). The CDR3 totals 12 residues. CDR3 bases: TGTGCCAGTAGTGAGGTTGCCTATGGCTACACCTTC. Amino acids: CASSEVAYGYTF.

This sequence joins TRBV21-1 and TRBJ1-6; the D call in the table, TRBD1, was not verified against the DNA. TRBV21-1 counts as a pseudogene. CDR3 length equals 15 residues. CDR3 protein: CASSPGGHNNSPLHF. In DNA, the CDR3 is TGTGCCAGCAGTCCTGGGGGCCATAATAATTCACCCCTCCACTTT.

The chain joins TRBV5-5 to TRBJ2-5; D uncertain. The germline V gene has CDR1 SGHKS and CDR2 YYEKEE (reference sequence). CDR3 length: 13 residues. V dropped 1 base and J dropped 1 base, with 5 bases sitting between them. The CDR3 DNA follows: TGTGCCAGCAGCTTGTGGAGCCAAGAGACCCAGTACTTC. It yields the protein CASSLWSQETQYF.

The rearrangement uses TRBV5-1 and TRBJ2-1, with D hard to call. V shed 0 bases and J shed 7 bases, with 8 bases lying between them. The germline CDR1 and CDR2 sequences are SGHRS and YFSETQ. This CDR3 is built from 13 residues. The DNA of the CDR3 is TGCGCCAGCAGCTTGGCCTTTGGGAATGAGCAGTTCTTC. Encoded protein: CASSLAFGNEQFF.

V gene TRBV13 combines with J gene TRBJ2-3, with a weak D call TRBD1 (6 bases). V lost 3 bases and J 5 bases, leaving 12 bases between the germline ends. CDR1 PRHDT and CDR2 FYEKMQ come from the germline V gene (reference sequence). The CDR3 runs to 14 residues. CDR3: CASSFTGMRDTQYF. The CDR3 nucleotides are TGTGCCAGCAGCTTCACAGGGATGAGAGATACGCAGTATTTT. Full variable domain (rest looked up from reference TRBV13 and TRBJ2-3): AAGVIQSPRHLIKEKRETATLKCYPIPRHDTVYWYQQGPGQDPQFLISFYEKMQSDKGSIPDRFSAQQFSDYHSELNMSSLELGDSALYFCASSFTGMRDTQYFGPGTRLTVL.

The rearrangement uses TRBV10-3 and TRBJ1-2; 7 bases are shared with TRBD1. From germline, CDR1 is ENHRY and CDR2 SYGVKD. There are 14 residues in the CDR3. V shed 6 bases and J 4 bases; nucleotides not matched to a gene: 8. CDR3 loop: CAISPQGDGYGYTF. In DNA, the CDR3 is TGTGCCATCAGCCCGCAGGGGGATGGCTATGGCTACACCTTC.

Comment on this clone: Other DNA sequences from this sample encode an identical CDR3 as well. The chain carries TRBV5-1 and TRBJ1-1; D is unresolved. Germline lookup yields CDR1 SGHRS and CDR2 YFSETQ. The ends were cut back, 1 base at V and 1 base at J, with 5 bases in the middle. This CDR3 is built from 13 residues. CDR3 DNA sequence: TGCGCCAGCAGCTTGCAAGGGAACACTGAAGCTTTCTTT. This sequence encodes CASSLQGNTEAFF.

The chain links TRBV18 to TRBJ1-2, with 7 bases aligning to TRBD1. Losses at the gene ends were 1 base for V and 6 bases for J; bases not matched to a gene: 5. CDR1 KGHSH and CDR2 LQKENI come from the germline V gene. CDR3 length equals 14 residues. CDR3 sequence reads: CASSPQTGRHGYTF. The CDR3 coding sequence is TGTGCCAGCTCACCACAGACAGGGAGACATGGCTACACCTTC.

In its sample, this clone was seen once. The rearrangement links TRBV15 to TRBJ1-3; the D gene is possibly TRBD1 (5 bases). V was trimmed by 4 bases and J by 0 bases, leaving 7 bases between them. The CDR3 length is 14 residues. Per germline, CDR1 LNHNV and CDR2 YYDKDF (reference sequence). The CDR3: CATSNQGSGNTIYF. The CDR3 DNA reads as TGTGCCACCAGCAACCAGGGCTCTGGAAACACCATATATTTT. Variable domain in full (rest from reference TRBV15 and TRBJ1-3): DAMVIQNPRYQVTQFGKPVTLSCSQTLNHNVMYWYQQKSSQAPKLLFHYYDKDFNNEADTPDNFQSRRPNTSFCFLDIRSPGLGDTAMYLCATSNQGSGNTIYFGEGSWLTVV.

This chain joins TRBV3-1 (or the pseudogene TRBV3-2) and TRBJ2-1, with D perhaps TRBD2 (5 bases). The CDR3 runs 14 residues. V lost 1 base and J lost 6, with 10 bases in between. CDR1 and CDR2 from the germline V gene are LGHDT and YNNKEL (reference sequence). The chain's CDR3 is CASSQVSGFNEQFF. CDR3 bases: TGTGCCAGCAGCCAAGTGAGCGGCTTCAATGAGCAGTTCTTC.

The chain is built from TRBV7-8 and TRBJ1-2, with 7 bases matching TRBD1. Trimming cost V 5 bases and J 7 bases; bases outside gene matches: 16. There are 16 residues in the CDR3. Germline loops: CDR1 SGHVS, CDR2 FQNEAQ. The DNA for the CDR3 is TGTGCCAGCAGCCTCATGGGGGCGACAGGGTCGGGTGGCTACACCTTC. Translated, it gives CASSLMGATGSGGYTF.

The rearrangement links TRBV7-9 to TRBJ1-2; D perhaps matches TRBD1 (6 bases). From germline, CDR1 is SEHNR and CDR2 FQNEAQ (reference sequence). Trimming took off 1 base at V and 3 bases at J, with 6 bases between the two ends. The CDR3 consists of 13 residues. CDR3 sequence: CASSLGTDYGYTF. DNA of the CDR3: TGTGCCAGCAGCTTAGGGACAGACTATGGCTACACCTTC.

The chain combines TRBV9 with TRBJ1-1; D is unclear. This CDR3 is 13 amino acids long. The germline V and J ends were trimmed by 5 bases and 1 base, with 9 bases remaining between them. The germline V gene encodes CDR1 SGDLS and CDR2 YYNGEE. The CDR3 DNA reads as TGTGCCAGCAGGAACGGGCGGAACACTGAAGCTTTCTTT. Translated: CASRNGRNTEAFF.

This clone was observed a few times. The chain recombines TRBV2 with TRBJ2-2, with a tentative D call TRBD1 (6 bases). The germline V and J ends were trimmed by 4 bases and 7 bases, with 7 bases remaining between them. The CDR3 totals 12 residues. Germline CDR1 and CDR2: SNHLY and FYNNEI. The CDR3 DNA follows: TGTGCCAGCAGTGCAGGGGTCGGGGAGCTGTTTTTT. It is translated as CASSAGVGELFF.

This chain uses TRBV11-2 with TRBJ2-2; 10 bases fit TRBD2. J gave up 1 base and V 2 bases, and 4 bases lay outside the gene matches. From germline, CDR1 is SGHAT and CDR2 FQNNGV. The CDR3 is 17 amino acids. The CDR3 DNA is TGTGCCAGCAGCTTATTTAGGACTAGCGGGAACACCGGGGAGCTGTTTTTT. Its protein product is CASSLFRTSGNTGELFF.

The V call is TRBV3-1 (or the pseudogene TRBV3-2), the J call TRBJ2-2; perhaps TRBD2 as D (6 bases). Germline CDR1 reads LGHDT; CDR2 reads YNNKEL (reference sequence). The CDR3 has 17 amino acids. V was clipped by 2 bases and J by 0 bases, with 13 bases between them. The CDR3 coding sequence is TGTGCCAGCAGCCAAAGGGCGGGGTTCCCGAACACCGGGGAGCTGTTTTTT. This sequence encodes CASSQRAGFPNTGELFF.

The CDR3 coding sequence is TGTGCCAGCAGGTCCCGGGGGCGTACTGAAGCTTTCTTT. It specifies CASRSRGRTEAFF. This chain joins TRBV6-5 and TRBJ1-1; TRBD1 might be the D (6 bases). The germline CDR1 and CDR2 sequences are MNHEY and SVGAGI. The V gene lost 6 bases and the J gene lost 5 bases, with 13 bases spanning the gap. The CDR3 has 13 residues.

The chain links TRBV5-1 to TRBJ2-1; the match to TRBD1 covers 8 bases. Germline V gene data show CDR1 as SGHRS and CDR2 as YFSETQ. The CDR3 has 14 residues. Unmatched junction bases numbered 7, after V lost 4 bases and J lost 7 bases. CDR3 residues: CASSPWTGWNEQFF. The CDR3 DNA is TGCGCCAGCAGCCCATGGACAGGGTGGAATGAGCAGTTCTTC.

This clone was detected only once. The J gene is TRBJ2-1, the V gene TRBV5-4; D is unclear. V was trimmed by 0 bases and J by 6 bases, leaving 10 bases between them. Germline V lookup: CDR1 SGHNT, CDR2 YYREEE (reference sequence). The CDR3 has 14 amino acids. The chain's CDR3 is CASSLVARGNEQFF. In nucleotides, the CDR3 is TGTGCCAGCAGCTTGGTTGCTAGAGGCAATGAGCAGTTCTTC.

The chain uses TRBV4-3 and TRBJ1-1; D gene uncertain. Germline loops: CDR1 LGHNA, CDR2 YSLEER. This CDR3 comprises 14 residues. Trimming removed 2 bases from V and 3 bases from J, with 10 bases in between. This chain's CDR3 is CASSQPSSDTEAFF. The CDR3, as DNA: TGCGCCAGCAGCCAACCCTCGTCGGACACTGAAGCTTTCTTT.

The chain employs TRBV28 and TRBJ2-7; D uncertain. The length of the CDR3 is 11 residues. V was shortened by 8 bases and J by 3 bases, with 8 bases between the two germline ends. Looked up from germline, CDR1 is MDHEN and CDR2 is SYDVKM. CDR3 protein: CASGDYYEQYF. The DNA for the CDR3 is TGTGCCAGCGGGGATTACTACGAGCAGTACTTC.

The rearrangement links TRBV5-6 to TRBJ2-1; no clear D. V shed 3 bases and J shed 11 bases, with 18 bases lying between them. This CDR3 has 14 residues. Germline lookup yields CDR1 SGHDT and CDR2 YYEEEE. This chain's CDR3 is CASSWYLAVSQQFF. DNA for the CDR3: TGTGCCAGCAGCTGGTACCTGGCCGTGAGTCAGCAGTTCTTC.

The chain links TRBV4-1 to TRBJ1-2, with D perhaps matching TRBD1 (6 bases). The CDR3 covers 13 residues. Between the trimmed V and J ends, which lost 6 bases and 8 bases, there was a span of 16 bases. Germline V gene data show CDR1 as MGHRA and CDR2 as YSYEKL. The CDR3 sequence is CASSLGIQGGYTF. The CDR3 nucleotides read TGCGCCAGCAGTTTAGGCATACAGGGAGGCTACACCTTC.

V usage is TRBV6-5 and J usage is TRBJ2-1; D may be TRBD1 (5 bases). The CDR3 is made up of 14 amino acids. Per the germline V gene, CDR1 is MNHEY and CDR2 is SVGAGI. V gave up 7 bases and J gave up 5 bases, with 15 bases separating them. This CDR3 reads CASTDWGPDNEQFF. Written as DNA, the CDR3 is TGTGCCAGCACGGATTGGGGCCCTGACAATGAGCAGTTCTTC.

This clone has a handful of counts. V usage is TRBV7-2 and J usage is TRBJ2-5; D remains ambiguous. Looked up from germline, CDR1 is SGHTA and CDR2 is FQGNSA. V was pared by 1 base and J by 1 base, with 7 bases between. The CDR3 has 14 residues. DNA of the CDR3: TGTGCCAGCAGCTTAGTTTGGTCCCAAGAGACCCAGTACTTC. Translated: CASSLVWSQETQYF.

This chain joins TRBV5-5 and TRBJ2-2; perhaps TRBD2 as D (5 bases). The CDR3 sequence is 14 residues long. CDR1 and CDR2 from the germline V gene are SGHKS and YYEKEE (reference sequence). The V and J ends lost 2 bases and 4 bases respectively, with 9 bases between them. In DNA, the CDR3 is TGTGCCAGCAGCTTAGCCGGGGTCACCGGGGAGCTGTTTTTT. Protein sequence: CASSLAGVTGELFF.

The chain uses TRBV29-1 and TRBJ1-1, with unresolved D. CDR1 and CDR2 (germline): SQVTM, ANQGSEA. Trimming took off 4 bases at V and 5 bases at J, with 14 bases between the two ends. The CDR3 sequence is 13 residues long. DNA for the CDR3: TGCAGCGTTGGGCGGTCGGAGAGGACTGAAGCTTTCTTT. Translation gives CSVGRSERTEAFF.

The chain is built from TRBV28 and TRBJ1-5; D not certain. This CDR3 region has 13 residues. Germline CDR1 and CDR2: MDHEN and SYDVKM. The ends were cut back, 6 bases at V and 4 bases at J, with 10 bases in the middle. CDR3 in DNA: TGTGCCAGCAGCCCCCGGGTGAATCAGCCCCAGCATTTT. Translation: CASSPRVNQPQHF.

V and J are TRBV9 and TRBJ2-7; perhaps TRBD1 as D (6 bases). V was clipped by 5 bases and J by 1 base, with 13 bases between them. Germline V gene data show CDR1 as SGDLS and CDR2 as YYNGEE. The CDR3 has 14 amino acids. This CDR3 reads CASSLTGFSYEQYF. The CDR3 DNA sequence: TGTGCCAGCAGTTTGACAGGATTTTCCTACGAGCAGTACTTC.

The chain links TRBV25-1 to TRBJ1-5, with 9 bases fitting TRBD1. CDR3 length: 14 amino acids. J lost 7 bases, V lost 3 bases, and 4 bases had no gene match. In germline, CDR1 is MGHDK, CDR2 SYGVNS. This CDR3 reads CASSEGQGFQPQHF. CDR3 DNA sequence: TGTGCCAGCAGTGAGGGACAGGGATTCCAGCCCCAGCATTTT.

The genes are TRBV6-4 and TRBJ1-6, with unresolved D. The germline V gene has CDR1 MRHNA and CDR2 SNTAGT. Deletions cut 6 bases from V and 4 bases from J, with 13 bases between. This CDR3 contains 15 residues. The CDR3 DNA sequence: TGTGCCAGCAGCTTAACAGTTAATTATAATTCACCCCTCCACTTT. Translating gives CASSLTVNYNSPLHF.